One sample yielded the 5 T cell receptor beta chains listed below, sequenced in a study of blood T cell repertoires in COVID-19. The repertoire was sequenced with immunoSEQ multiplex PCR; TCRdb's copy has only in-frame clones and lacks some. The table has about 150,000 clones, about 79% seen once. The sample was peripheral blood. The source of these receptors is a woman in her sixties with acute or convalescent COVID-19.

The chain has TRBV11-1 and TRBJ1-2; 7 bases fit TRBD1. CDR1 is SGHAT, CDR2 FQDESV, per germline (reference sequence). The CDR3 totals 11 residues. V lost 4 bases and J lost 7; bases outside the gene matches: 0. CDR3 region: CASSSGGGYTF. CDR3 sequence (DNA): TGTGCCAGCAGCTCAGGGGGTGGCTACACCTTC. Full variable domain (rest looked up from reference TRBV11-1 and TRBJ1-2): EAEVAQSPRYKITEKSQAVAFWCDPISGHATLYWYRQILGQGPELLVQFQDESVVDDSQLPKDRFSAERLKGVDSTLKIQPAELGDSAMYLCASSSGGGYTFGSGTRLTVV.

This chain uses TRBV2 with TRBJ1-1; 7 positions match TRBD1. J was trimmed by 2 bases and V by 7 bases; bases with no gene match: 7. Looked up from germline, CDR1 is SNHLY and CDR2 is FYNNEI. The length of the CDR3 is 14 residues. The CDR3 bases are TGTGCCAGCATCAGGGACAGCCCTAACACTGAAGCTTTCTTT. This sequence encodes CASIRDSPNTEAFF.

The rearrangement links TRBV2 to TRBJ1-1; D is ambiguous. The CDR3 spans 12 residues. Germline V gene data show CDR1 as SNHLY and CDR2 as FYNNEI. The V and J ends lost 2 bases and 1 base respectively, with 2 bases between them. Written as DNA, the CDR3 is TGTGCCAGCAGTGAACAGAACACTGAAGCTTTCTTT. Translation: CASSEQNTEAFF.

This clone appeared once. The chain combines TRBV12-3 or TRBV12-4 with TRBJ2-4; D is ambiguous. V dropped 3 bases and J dropped 9 bases, with 12 bases sitting between them. There are 13 residues in the CDR3. CDR3 DNA sequence: TGTGCCAGCAGTTTTCAGATCGTTGGCATTCAGTACTTC. This encodes CASSFQIVGIQYF.

The chain uses TRBV6-6 and TRBJ1-2; D is possibly TRBD1 (6 bases). In germline, CDR1 is MNHNY, CDR2 SVGAGI (reference sequence). CDR3 length: 12 amino acids. V gave up 6 bases and J gave up 12 bases, with 17 bases separating them. The CDR3 bases are TGTGCCAGCAGGTCGCCGGGACAAAAGGACACCTTC. It specifies CASRSPGQKDTF.